These 21 T cell receptor beta chains were all obtained from the same sample, sequenced in a study of beta chain features in type 1 diabetes. Study-level findings and limits: Moderate but significant shortening of TCRB CDR3s was recorded in all four CD4+ subsets from Type 1 diabetes patients.

The antigens these receptors bind are not known. Sequencing targeted expressed TCRB transcripts, as all isolated RNA had been reverse transcribed. The table came from immunoSEQ multiplex PCR; TCRdb's copy has only in-frame clones and leaves some out. The table includes about 260,000 clones, around 20% detected once. The sample was naive CD4+ T cells from blood. The origin of the receptors is a woman in her forties with type 1 diabetes.

The chain joins TRBV5-1 to TRBJ2-1; TRBD2 matches at 10 bases. The CDR3 loop spans 13 amino acids. Germline trimming cut 2 bases from V and 10 bases from J; bases unmatched to any gene: 3. Germline V gene lookup returns CDR1 SGHRS and CDR2 YFSETQ. CDR3 bases: TGCGCCAGCAGCTTACTAGCGGGGCCAGAGCAGTTCTTC. Residues: CASSLLAGPEQFF.

This clone has more than one count but fewer than ten. The CDR3 is CASSEAVLGELFF. The CDR3 coding sequence is TGTGCCAGCAGTGAGGCAGTCCTCGGGGAGCTGTTTTTT. The chain links TRBV2 to TRBJ2-2, with no clear D. V shed 3 bases and J shed 7 bases, with 9 bases lying between them. Germline CDR1 is SNHLY and CDR2 is FYNNEI. The CDR3 spans 13 residues.

In its sample, this clone was seen a few times. This rearrangement joins TRBV29-1 to TRBJ2-3, with TRBD2 as a possible D gene (6 bases). The length of the CDR3 is 13 residues. The germline V gene has CDR1 SQVTM and CDR2 ANQGSEA. V shed 3 bases and J shed 1 base, with 8 bases lying between them. CDR3 nucleotide sequence: TGCAGCGTTGAGCCGGGGGGCACAGATACGCAGTATTTT. Protein: CSVEPGGTDTQYF.

The CDR3 DNA reads TGTGCCAGCAGTTTCCTCATCCGGGGCACTGAAGCTTTCTTT. Translation: CASSFLIRGTEAFF. The chain recombines TRBV27 with TRBJ1-1; no firm D call. The V gene lost 3 bases and the J gene lost 4 bases, with 12 bases spanning the gap. CDR1 is MNHEY, CDR2 SMNVEV, per germline (reference sequence). The CDR3 extends over 14 amino acids.

A few counts support this clone. This sequence joins TRBV18 and TRBJ2-3; TRBD1 agrees at 7 bases. CDR3 length: 15 amino acids. The germline V gene has CDR1 KGHSH and CDR2 LQKENI. With V trimmed by 1 base and J by 2 bases, 3 bases remained unmatched. The CDR3 reads CASSPRGQATDTQYF. The CDR3 nucleotides are TGTGCCAGCTCACCACGAGGACAGGCCACAGATACGCAGTATTTT.

The gene calls are TRBV4-1 and TRBJ1-1, with D maybe TRBD1 (5 bases). In germline, CDR1 is MGHRA, CDR2 YSYEKL. V lost 4 bases and J lost 1, with 13 bases in between. The CDR3 consists of 15 residues. CDR3 in DNA: TGCGCCAGCAGCCCGTGGGGAGGGACGAACACTGAAGCTTTCTTT. This sequence encodes CASSPWGGTNTEAFF.

This clone has a handful of counts. The CDR3 region has the DNA TGTGCCAGCTCACCCCGGGACAGGGACCGGACTAATGAAAAACTGTTTTTT. As protein: CASSPRDRDRTNEKLFF. The chain links TRBV18 to TRBJ1-4; 9 nucleotides agree with TRBD1. The CDR3 has 17 amino acids. Germline V gives CDR1 KGHSH, CDR2 LQKENI. The ends lost 3 bases at V and 2 bases at J; junction bases unmatched: 7.

This clone appeared a few times. The chain links TRBV6-5 to TRBJ2-3; D not certain. The V gene's germline CDR1 is MNHEY and CDR2 SVGAGI. Trimming cost V 2 bases and J 1 base, with 7 bases left between them. This CDR3 contains 14 residues. CDR3 amino acids: CASSYNEGTDTQYF. Here the CDR3 DNA reads TGTGCCAGCAGTTACAACGAGGGCACAGATACGCAGTATTTT.

A few counts support this clone. The J gene is TRBJ1-2, the V gene TRBV4-1, with TRBD1 matching 7 bases. This CDR3 contains 14 residues. The germline CDR1 and CDR2 sequences are MGHRA and YSYEKL. With 1 base clipped from V and 8 bases from J, the junction kept 7 bases outside the gene matches. CDR3 amino acids: CASSQVGTAYGYTF. The CDR3 DNA follows: TGCGCCAGCAGCCAAGTGGGGACAGCGTACGGCTACACCTTC.

This clone was picked up a small number of times. This chain links TRBV6-1 with TRBJ1-2; D perhaps matches TRBD1 (6 bases). The V gene lost 0 bases and the J gene lost 4 bases, with 15 bases spanning the gap. Germline loops: CDR1 MNHNS, CDR2 SASEGT. This CDR3 region has 16 residues. CDR3 loop: CASSEAQGIYPYGYTF. CDR3 in DNA: TGTGCCAGCAGTGAAGCACAGGGAATCTATCCCTATGGCTACACCTTC.

V gene TRBV7-9 combines with J gene TRBJ2-7, with 8 nucleotides matching TRBD1. Germline values: CDR1 SEHNR, CDR2 FQNEAQ (reference sequence). The CDR3 loop spans 14 amino acids. V gave up 5 bases and J gave up 5 bases; unmatched junction bases: 8. CDR3 sequence: CASSDGQGRHEQYF. Here the CDR3 DNA reads TGTGCCAGCAGCGATGGACAGGGAAGGCACGAGCAGTACTTC.

The chain couples TRBV6-6 to TRBJ2-1, with D unclear. The CDR3 runs 13 residues. CDR1 and CDR2 from the germline V gene are MNHNY and SVGAGI (reference sequence). Trimming stripped 4 bases from V and 5 bases from J, with 9 bases between. CDR3 amino acids: CASSSAPNNEQFF. The CDR3 nucleotides read TGTGCCAGCAGTTCAGCGCCTAACAATGAGCAGTTCTTC.

This clone was observed a single time. This CDR3 is also generated by other DNA sequences in the sample. The chain employs TRBV9 and TRBJ2-3; 10 bases map to TRBD2. The CDR3 loop spans 15 amino acids. The V segment lost 2 bases and the J segment 1 base; nucleotides outside the gene matches: 1. In germline, CDR1 is SGDLS, CDR2 YYNGEE. In nucleotides, the CDR3 is TGTGCCAGCAGCGTCGGGACTAGCGGCACAGATACGCAGTATTTT. Its protein is CASSVGTSGTDTQYF. Using reference TRBV9 and TRBJ2-3 for the parts outside the CDR3, the full variable domain is DSGVTQTPKHLITATGQRVTLRCSPRSGDLSVYWYQQSLDQGLQFLIQYYNGEERAKGNILERFSAQQFPDLHSELNLSSLELGDSALYFCASSVGTSGTDTQYFGPGTRLTVL.

The gene calls are TRBV4-1 and TRBJ1-2; 7 nucleotides line up with TRBD1. The germline V gene encodes CDR1 MGHRA and CDR2 YSYEKL. The CDR3 is made up of 17 amino acids. The ends lost 1 base at V and 4 bases at J; junction bases unmatched: 12. The CDR3 nucleotides are TGCGCCAGCAGCCAAGTCGTACCAGGGGGTCTTAGCTATGGCTACACCTTC. It translates to CASSQVVPGGLSYGYTF.

This clone was picked up one time. CDR3 coding DNA: TGTGCCAGCAGCCCTGGGGGGACCATCTCCTACGAGCAGTACTTC. Translated: CASSPGGTISYEQYF. The chain has TRBV6-5 and TRBJ2-7; D is perhaps TRBD2 (6 bases). This CDR3 comprises 15 residues. Germline V gene data show CDR1 as MNHEY and CDR2 as SVGAGI. The V gene lost 6 bases and the J gene lost 0 bases, with 15 bases spanning the gap.

There are a few counts of this clone. The chain links TRBV5-5 to TRBJ2-2, with TRBD2 matching 7 bases. Trimming removed 5 bases from V and 7 bases from J; junction bases left unmatched: 5. Germline CDR1 reads SGHKS; CDR2 reads YYEKEE (reference sequence). The CDR3 is 13 residues long. The CDR3 spells CASRTGGGGELFF. The CDR3 coding sequence is TGTGCCAGCAGAACGGGAGGCGGCGGGGAGCTGTTTTTT.

The chain has TRBV5-6 and TRBJ2-5; D possibly corresponds to TRBD2 (5 bases). Germline values: CDR1 SGHDT, CDR2 YYEEEE. Trimming removed 9 bases from V and 3 bases from J, with 21 bases in between. The CDR3 runs to 15 residues. The CDR3 DNA sequence: TGTGCCAACTTTCCGAGTGGACTCCAAGAAGAGACCCAGTACTTC. This codes for CANFPSGLQEETQYF. Full variable domain (remainder filled in from reference TRBV5-6 and TRBJ2-5): DAGVTQSPTHLIKTRGQQVTLRCSPKSGHDTVSWYQQALGQGPQFIFQYYEEEERQRGNFPDRFSGHQFPNYSSELNVNALLLGDSALYLCANFPSGLQEETQYFGPGTRLLVL.

This clone was counted between two and nine times. V and J are TRBV30 and TRBJ1-5; tentative D call: TRBD1 (6 bases). Germline CDR1 and CDR2: GTSNPN and SVGIG (reference sequence). Trimming cost V 4 bases and J 7 bases, with 14 bases left between them. The CDR3 is 13 residues long. The CDR3 region is CAWKRAGEQPQHF. In nucleotides, the CDR3 is TGTGCCTGGAAAAGGGCAGGGGAACAGCCCCAGCATTTT. The whole variable domain, remainder taken from reference TRBV30 and TRBJ1-5, is SQTIHQWPATLVQPVGSPLSLECTVEGTSNPNLYWYRQAAGRGLQLLFYSVGIGQISSEVPQNLSASRPQDRQFILSSKKLLLSDSGFYLCAWKRAGEQPQHFGDGTRLSIL.

The rearrangement links TRBV10-3 to TRBJ2-1; perhaps TRBD1 as D (6 bases). The CDR3 is 14 residues long. CDR1 and CDR2 (germline): ENHRY, SYGVKD. V was clipped by 6 bases and J by 0 bases, with 9 bases between them. The CDR3 here is CAISRQASYNEQFF. The CDR3 DNA sequence: TGTGCCATCAGCCGACAGGCCTCCTACAATGAGCAGTTCTTC.

This clone was observed a handful of times. The CDR3 region is CASSLISATNEKLFF. In nucleotides, the CDR3 is TGCGCCAGCAGCTTGATCAGTGCAACTAATGAAAAACTGTTTTTT. The genes are TRBV5-1 and TRBJ1-4; D unresolved. Germline values: CDR1 SGHRS, CDR2 YFSETQ. The CDR3 covers 15 residues. Trimming removed 1 base from V and 0 bases from J, with 7 bases in between.

The chain uses TRBV9 and TRBJ2-5; TRBD1 matches 7 bases. Trimming took 4 bases from V and 7 from J; bases not matched to a gene: 10. This CDR3 has 14 residues. Per the germline V gene, CDR1 is SGDLS and CDR2 is YYNGEE. CDR3 in DNA: TGTGCCAGCAGCCCGAGACAGGGAAGCAGGACCCAGTACTTC. Translating gives CASSPRQGSRTQYF.